The 2 T cell receptor beta chains below were found in one sample sequenced in a study of blood T cell repertoires in COVID-19. The table came from immunoSEQ multiplex PCR; TCRdb's copy has only in-frame clones and leaves some out. This table has 59,000 or so clones, 73% appearing once. Sequenced sample: peripheral blood. The receptors come from a woman aged 45-60 years with active or convalescent COVID-19.

The chain has TRBV5-1 and TRBJ1-1, with D possibly matching TRBD1 (5 bases). Between the trimmed V and J ends, which lost 3 bases and 5 bases, there was a span of 23 bases. Germline CDR1 and CDR2: SGHRS and YFSETQ. This CDR3 is built from 17 residues. The CDR3 DNA reads as TGCGCCAGCAGCTCCGCGGCAGGGCCTTATCCAAGGACTGAAGCTTTCTTT. This sequence encodes CASSSAAGPYPRTEAFF. Looking up the rest from reference TRBV5-1 and TRBJ1-1 gives the full variable domain: KAGVTQTPRYLIKTRGQQVTLSCSPISGHRSVSWYQQTPGQGLQFLFEYFSETQRNKGNFPGRFSGRQFSNSRSEMNVSTLELGDSALYLCASSSAAGPYPRTEAFFGQGTRLTVV.

V usage is TRBV19 and J usage is TRBJ1-5; 9 bases match TRBD1. The CDR3 has 15 amino acids. V lost 5 bases and J lost 5; bases outside the gene matches: 7. Per the germline V gene, CDR1 is LNHDA and CDR2 is SQIVND (reference sequence). The CDR3 DNA reads TGTGCCAGTAGTCAAACAGGGGGCTCGGATCAGCCCCAGCATTTT. Its translation is CASSQTGGSDQPQHF.